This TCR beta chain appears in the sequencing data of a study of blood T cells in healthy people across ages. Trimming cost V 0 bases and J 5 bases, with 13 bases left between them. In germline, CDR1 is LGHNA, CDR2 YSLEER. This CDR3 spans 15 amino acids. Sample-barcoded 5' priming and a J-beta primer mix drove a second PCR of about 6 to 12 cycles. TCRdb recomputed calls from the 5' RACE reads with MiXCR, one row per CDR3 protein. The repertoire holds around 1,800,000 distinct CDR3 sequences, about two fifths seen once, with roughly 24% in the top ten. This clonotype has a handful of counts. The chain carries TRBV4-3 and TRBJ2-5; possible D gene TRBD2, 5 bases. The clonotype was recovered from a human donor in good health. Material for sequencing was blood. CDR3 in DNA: TGCGCCAGCAGCCAAGATATGGGCGGGTTGGAGACCCAGTACTTC. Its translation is CASSQDMGGLETQYF.